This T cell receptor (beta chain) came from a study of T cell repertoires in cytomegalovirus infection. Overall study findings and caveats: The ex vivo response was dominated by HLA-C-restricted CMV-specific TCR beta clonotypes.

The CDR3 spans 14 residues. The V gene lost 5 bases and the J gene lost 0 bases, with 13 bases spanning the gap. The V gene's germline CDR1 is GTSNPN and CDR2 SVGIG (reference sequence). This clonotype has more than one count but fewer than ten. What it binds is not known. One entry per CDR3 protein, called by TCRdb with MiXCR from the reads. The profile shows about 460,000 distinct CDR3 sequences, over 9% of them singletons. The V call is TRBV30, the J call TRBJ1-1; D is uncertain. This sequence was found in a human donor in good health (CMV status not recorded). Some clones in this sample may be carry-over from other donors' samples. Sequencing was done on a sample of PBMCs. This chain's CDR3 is CAWGTGGLNTEAFF. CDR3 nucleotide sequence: TGTGCCTGGGGTACGGGAGGATTGAACACTGAAGCTTTCTTT.